This T cell receptor (beta chain) was captured in a study of CD8 T cells in ankylosing spondylitis. TCRdb recomputed calls from the 5' RACE reads with MiXCR, one row per CDR3 protein. Of about 250,000 distinct CDR3 sequences in the sample, about a sixth were seen once. The receptor's source is a male donor with ankylosing spondylitis or in good health (not recorded which). Sequencing was performed on blood, either unsorted or a sorted T cell fraction (not recorded which).

CDR3 sequence reads: CASSHSGRDGDTQYF. CDR3 sequence (DNA): TGTGCCAGCAGTCATAGCGGGAGGGATGGAGATACGCAGTATTTT. The chain couples TRBV6-2 or TRBV6-3 to TRBJ2-3; TRBD2 matches at 11 bases. J lost 5 bases, V lost 5 bases, and 6 bases had no gene match. CDR1 and CDR2 from the germline V gene are MNHEY and SVGEGT. The CDR3 spans 15 residues.